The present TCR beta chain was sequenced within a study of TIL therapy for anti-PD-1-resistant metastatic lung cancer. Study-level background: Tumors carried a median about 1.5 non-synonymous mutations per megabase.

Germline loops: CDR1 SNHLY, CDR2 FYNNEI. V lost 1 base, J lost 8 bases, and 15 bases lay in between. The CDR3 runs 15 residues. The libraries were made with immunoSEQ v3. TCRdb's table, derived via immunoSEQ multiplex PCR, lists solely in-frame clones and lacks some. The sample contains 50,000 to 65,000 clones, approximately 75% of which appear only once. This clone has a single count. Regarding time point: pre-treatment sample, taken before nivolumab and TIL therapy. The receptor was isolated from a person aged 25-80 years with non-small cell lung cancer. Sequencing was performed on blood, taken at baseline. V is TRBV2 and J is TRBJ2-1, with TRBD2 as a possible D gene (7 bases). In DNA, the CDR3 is TGTGCCAGCAGTGAAGGAGTGGGAGGGGGGCATGAGCAGTTCTTC. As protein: CASSEGVGGGHEQFF.